A selection of T cell receptor beta chains follows, all from one sample in a study of sequential checkpoint blockade in melanoma. The assay was immunoSEQ multiplex PCR, and TCRdb's table has in-frame clones only and misses some. Of about 18,000 clones in the sample, approximately 57% were seen once. The sample in question was CD8+ T cells sorted from blood (inferred from file names), obtained from a patient given nivolumab and ipilimumab in sequence. These receptors came from a human donor with melanoma. CDR3s include the opening cysteine and the closing phenylalanine or tryptophan. D genes are given only for firm matches. A row's size may be missing; if present it is once, few, many or a size class.

CDR3aa: CASSSLTGSYNEQFF; CDR3nt: TGTGCCAGCAGCTCCTTGACAGGCTCCTACAATGAGCAGTTCTTC; j_gene: TRBJ2-1; abundance: -; v_gene: TRBV7-3; d_gene: -
CDR3aa: CASSVVSGGGNEQFF; CDR3nt: TGTGCCAGCAGCGTAGTCAGCGGGGGGGGAAATGAGCAGTTCTTC; j_gene: TRBJ2-1; abundance: -; v_gene: TRBV9; d_gene: TRBD2
CDR3aa: CASSFSGIYGYTF; CDR3nt: TGTGCCAGTAGTTTTTCAGGAATCTATGGCTACACCTTC; j_gene: TRBJ1-2; abundance: few; v_gene: TRBV19; d_gene: -
CDR3aa: CSVDEGGTEAFF; CDR3nt: TGCAGCGTTGATGAGGGAGGGACTGAAGCTTTCTTT; j_gene: TRBJ1-1; abundance: -; v_gene: TRBV29-1; d_gene: -
CDR3aa: CASSEGVEPNTGELFF; CDR3nt: TGTGCCAGCAGCGAGGGGGTAGAACCGAACACCGGGGAGCTGTTTTTT; j_gene: TRBJ2-2; abundance: -; v_gene: TRBV7-9; d_gene: -
CDR3aa: CSVEGQGDMNTEAFF; CDR3nt: TGCAGCGTTGAAGGTCAGGGGGACATGAACACTGAAGCTTTCTTT; j_gene: TRBJ1-1; abundance: -; v_gene: TRBV29-1; d_gene: TRBD1
CDR3aa: CASSTGLFLTSTTEAFF; CDR3nt: TGTGCCAGCAGCACAGGTTTATTTCTCACAAGTACGACTGAAGCTTTCTTT; j_gene: TRBJ1-1; abundance: -; v_gene: TRBV11-1; d_gene: -
CDR3aa: CASSPPVSGGPYTEAFF; CDR3nt: TGTGCCAGCTCACCACCGGTAAGCGGGGGCCCATACACTGAAGCTTTCTTT; j_gene: TRBJ1-1; abundance: -; v_gene: TRBV18; d_gene: -
CDR3aa: CASTTGDSGNTIYF; CDR3nt: TGTGCCAGCACTACAGGGGATTCGGGAAACACCATATATTTT; j_gene: TRBJ1-3; abundance: few; v_gene: TRBV6-6; d_gene: TRBD1
CDR3aa: CASSEGLMSSYEQYF; CDR3nt: TGTGCCAGCAGTGAGGGACTTATGAGCTCCTACGAGCAGTACTTC; j_gene: TRBJ2-7; abundance: -; v_gene: TRBV6-1; d_gene: -
CDR3aa: CATSTAGVPNEQFF; CDR3nt: TGTGCCACCAGCACAGCGGGAGTCCCCAATGAGCAGTTCTTC; j_gene: TRBJ2-1; abundance: once; v_gene: TRBV15; d_gene: TRBD2
CDR3aa: CASSPPDSGTDTQYF; CDR3nt: TGTGCCAGCTCACCACCGGATAGCGGTACAGATACGCAGTATTTT; j_gene: TRBJ2-3; abundance: -; v_gene: TRBV18; d_gene: -
CDR3aa: CASSLWGAEAFF; CDR3nt: TGTGCCAGCAGCTTATGGGGAGCTGAAGCTTTCTTT; j_gene: TRBJ1-1; abundance: -; v_gene: TRBV7-9; d_gene: -
CDR3aa: CASGPGTEAFF; CDR3nt: TGTGCCAGCGGCCCTGGCACTGAAGCTTTCTTT; j_gene: TRBJ1-1; abundance: -; v_gene: TRBV7-2; d_gene: -
CDR3aa: CASSFGDSYNEKLFF; CDR3nt: TGTGCCAGCAGTTTCGGCGACAGCTACAATGAAAAACTGTTTTTT; j_gene: TRBJ1-4; abundance: -; v_gene: TRBV28; d_gene: -
CDR3aa: CASSSTGGYEQYF; CDR3nt: TGTGCCAGCAGCTCTACGGGGGGGTACGAGCAGTACTTC; j_gene: TRBJ2-7; abundance: medium-sized; v_gene: TRBV7-9; d_gene: TRBD2
CDR3aa: CASSLERAGSPFNYGYTF; CDR3nt: TGTGCCAGCAGCTTAGAACGGGCAGGGTCCCCCTTTAACTATGGCTACACCTTC; j_gene: TRBJ1-2; abundance: -; v_gene: TRBV7-8; d_gene: -
CDR3aa: CASSQWSAGLGYTF; CDR3nt: TGCGCCAGCAGCCAATGGAGCGCAGGGCTTGGCTACACCTTC; j_gene: TRBJ1-2; abundance: -; v_gene: TRBV5-8; d_gene: -
CDR3aa: CASSSQGARYEQYF; CDR3nt: TGTGCCAGCAGCTCCCAGGGGGCGAGGTACGAGCAGTACTTC; j_gene: TRBJ2-7; abundance: medium-sized; v_gene: TRBV7-6; d_gene: TRBD1
CDR3aa: CASSWEGVSSYEQYF; CDR3nt: TGTGCCAGCAGTTGGGAGGGGGTTAGCTCCTACGAGCAGTACTTC; j_gene: TRBJ2-7; abundance: -; v_gene: TRBV6-5; d_gene: -
CDR3aa: CASSLGDYNEQFF; CDR3nt: TGTGCCAGCAGCCTCGGGGACTACAATGAGCAGTTCTTC; j_gene: TRBJ2-1; abundance: few; v_gene: TRBV5-4; d_gene: -
CDR3aa: CASSVTDYGYEQYF; CDR3nt: TGTGCCAGCAGCGTAACAGACTACGGCTACGAGCAGTACTTC; j_gene: TRBJ2-7; abundance: -; v_gene: TRBV9; d_gene: -
CDR3aa: CSGGGTGLDTDTQYF; CDR3nt: TGCAGCGGGGGTGGTACGGGACTAGACACAGATACGCAGTATTTT; j_gene: TRBJ2-3; abundance: -; v_gene: TRBV29-1; d_gene: TRBD2
CDR3aa: CASSADRGPSGNTIYF; CDR3nt: TGTGCCAGCAGCGCAGACAGGGGCCCATCTGGAAACACCATATATTTT; j_gene: TRBJ1-3; abundance: -; v_gene: TRBV9; d_gene: TRBD1
CDR3aa: CASSRTGATEAFF; CDR3nt: TGTGCCAGCAGTCGTACAGGGGCTACTGAAGCTTTCTTT; j_gene: TRBJ1-1; abundance: -; v_gene: TRBV2; d_gene: TRBD1
CDR3aa: CASSEVLRDSTGELFF; CDR3nt: TGTGCCAGCAGTGAAGTTCTCAGGGACTCCACCGGGGAGCTGTTTTTT; j_gene: TRBJ2-2; abundance: -; v_gene: TRBV2; d_gene: -
CDR3aa: CASSYSVQGSYGYTF; CDR3nt: TGTGCCAGCAGTTACTCGGTTCAGGGGTCCTATGGCTACACCTTC; j_gene: TRBJ1-2; abundance: -; v_gene: TRBV6-5; d_gene: -
CDR3aa: CASSSSRDKSQPQHF; CDR3nt: TGTGCCAGCAGCTCGTCCAGGGATAAAAGTCAGCCCCAGCATTTT; j_gene: TRBJ1-5; abundance: few; v_gene: TRBV7-8; d_gene: -
CDR3aa: CASTSIAGTYNEQFF; CDR3nt: TGTGCCAGTACCTCCATAGCGGGAACCTACAATGAGCAGTTCTTC; j_gene: TRBJ2-1; abundance: -; v_gene: TRBV19; d_gene: TRBD2
CDR3aa: CASGTTTTDTQYF; CDR3nt: TGTGCCAGCGGGACAACAACCACAGATACGCAGTATTTT; j_gene: TRBJ2-3; abundance: -; v_gene: TRBV7-9; d_gene: -
CDR3aa: CASSPNGLYTEAFF; CDR3nt: TGTGCCAGCAGCCCCAATGGACTGTACACTGAAGCTTTCTTT; j_gene: TRBJ1-1; abundance: -; v_gene: TRBV7-9; d_gene: -
CDR3aa: CASSLEQGYNEQFF; CDR3nt: TGTGCCAGCAGCTTGGAACAGGGATACAATGAGCAGTTCTTC; j_gene: TRBJ2-1; abundance: -; v_gene: TRBV5-6; d_gene: -
CDR3aa: CASSSSGTVIEGYTF; CDR3nt: TGTGCCAGCAGTTCCTCCGGGACAGTAATCGAGGGCTACACCTTC; j_gene: TRBJ1-2; abundance: -; v_gene: TRBV6-5; d_gene: TRBD1
CDR3aa: CASSLTGVNQPQHF; CDR3nt: TGTGCCAGCAGTTTGACAGGGGTCAATCAGCCCCAGCATTTT; j_gene: TRBJ1-5; abundance: -; v_gene: TRBV28; d_gene: TRBD1
CDR3aa: CASSLSYRVGNQPQHF; CDR3nt: TGTGCCAGCAGTTTATCTTACAGGGTGGGCAATCAGCCCCAGCATTTT; j_gene: TRBJ1-5; abundance: -; v_gene: TRBV27; d_gene: -
CDR3aa: CASSWEPGLAGPTDTQYF; CDR3nt: TGCGCCAGCAGCTGGGAACCGGGACTAGCGGGACCCACAGATACGCAGTATTTT; j_gene: TRBJ2-3; abundance: few; v_gene: TRBV5-1; d_gene: TRBD2
CDR3aa: CASSELQGESEQYF; CDR3nt: TGTGCCAGCAGTGAGTTGCAGGGGGAGTCCGAGCAGTACTTC; j_gene: TRBJ2-7; abundance: -; v_gene: TRBV2; d_gene: TRBD1
CDR3aa: CASSFGAGVEQFF; CDR3nt: TGCGCCAGCAGCTTCGGGGCGGGGGTGGAGCAGTTCTTC; j_gene: TRBJ2-1; abundance: -; v_gene: TRBV5-1; d_gene: TRBD2
CDR3aa: CASRRGPGTGELVEKLFF; CDR3nt: TGTGCCAGCAGAAGAGGCCCCGGGACAGGGGAGTTGGTTGAAAAACTGTTTTTT; j_gene: TRBJ1-4; abundance: -; v_gene: TRBV7-8; d_gene: TRBD1
CDR3aa: CASSEFGLTSDEQFF; CDR3nt: TGTGCCAGCAGTGAATTTGGCCTTACGAGCGATGAGCAGTTCTTC; j_gene: TRBJ2-1; abundance: few; v_gene: TRBV6-1; d_gene: -
CDR3aa: CASSLWRDSYNEQFF; CDR3nt: TGTGCCAGCAGTTTATGGAGGGACTCCTACAATGAGCAGTTCTTC; j_gene: TRBJ2-1; abundance: -; v_gene: TRBV28; d_gene: -
CDR3aa: CASSEVGVYNEQFF; CDR3nt: TGTGCCAGCAGTGAAGTCGGTGTTTACAATGAGCAGTTCTTC; j_gene: TRBJ2-1; abundance: -; v_gene: TRBV6-1; d_gene: -
CDR3aa: CSVLSTRSYEQYF; CDR3nt: TGCAGCGTTCTCTCGACGAGGTCCTACGAGCAGTACTTC; j_gene: TRBJ2-7; abundance: -; v_gene: TRBV29-1; d_gene: -
CDR3aa: CASSISGFYGYTF; CDR3nt: TGTGCCAGTAGTATCAGCGGGTTCTATGGCTACACCTTC; j_gene: TRBJ1-2; abundance: -; v_gene: TRBV19; d_gene: -
CDR3aa: CASSFWDSSQETQYF; CDR3nt: TGTGCCAGCAGCTTTTGGGACAGCAGTCAAGAGACCCAGTACTTC; j_gene: TRBJ2-5; abundance: -; v_gene: TRBV7-6; d_gene: TRBD1
CDR3aa: CASSLSGYTGELFF; CDR3nt: TGTGCCAGCAGCTTGTCAGGGTACACCGGGGAGCTGTTTTTT; j_gene: TRBJ2-2; abundance: few; v_gene: TRBV11-2; d_gene: -
CDR3aa: CASSLGQDSYEQYF; CDR3nt: TGTGCCAGCAGTTTGGGACAGGATTCCTACGAGCAGTACTTC; j_gene: TRBJ2-7; abundance: -; v_gene: TRBV27; d_gene: TRBD1
CDR3aa: CASSLSGTDTQYF; CDR3nt: TGTGCCAGCAGCTTAAGCGGGACAGATACGCAGTATTTT; j_gene: TRBJ2-3; abundance: few; v_gene: TRBV7-9; d_gene: -
CDR3aa: CASSYVRSHYEQYF; CDR3nt: TGTGCCAGCAGTTACGTCCGGTCCCACTACGAGCAGTACTTC; j_gene: TRBJ2-7; abundance: -; v_gene: TRBV6-6; d_gene: -
CDR3aa: CASQGQGVRVNTEAFF; CDR3nt: TGTGCCAGCCAGGGACAGGGGGTACGAGTGAACACTGAAGCTTTCTTT; j_gene: TRBJ1-1; abundance: few; v_gene: TRBV5-5; d_gene: TRBD1
CDR3aa: CASSLTLLAGDSDTQYF; CDR3nt: TGTGCCAGCAGCCTGACTCTACTAGCGGGAGACTCAGATACGCAGTATTTT; j_gene: TRBJ2-3; abundance: -; v_gene: TRBV27; d_gene: TRBD2
CDR3aa: CASSSGQGEYEQYF; CDR3nt: TGTGCCAGCAGTTCGGGACAGGGGGAATACGAGCAGTACTTC; j_gene: TRBJ2-7; abundance: few; v_gene: TRBV6-5; d_gene: TRBD1